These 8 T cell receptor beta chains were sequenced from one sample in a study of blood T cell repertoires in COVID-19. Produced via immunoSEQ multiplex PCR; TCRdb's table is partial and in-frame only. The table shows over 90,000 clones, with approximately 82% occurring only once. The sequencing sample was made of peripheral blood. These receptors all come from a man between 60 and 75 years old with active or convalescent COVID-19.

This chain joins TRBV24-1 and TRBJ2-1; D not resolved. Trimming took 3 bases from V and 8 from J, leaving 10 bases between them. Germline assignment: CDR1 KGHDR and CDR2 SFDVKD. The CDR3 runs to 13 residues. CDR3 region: CATSDTTLDEQFF. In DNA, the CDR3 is TGTGCCACCAGTGATACGACTTTGGATGAGCAGTTCTTC.

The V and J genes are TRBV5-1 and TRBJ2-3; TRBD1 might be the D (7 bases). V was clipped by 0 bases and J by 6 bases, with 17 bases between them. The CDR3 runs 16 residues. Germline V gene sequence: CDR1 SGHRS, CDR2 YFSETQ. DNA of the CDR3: TGCGCCAGCAGCTTGGGGGTGGAGGGGGCGTCTGATACGCAGTATTTT. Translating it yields CASSLGVEGASDTQYF.

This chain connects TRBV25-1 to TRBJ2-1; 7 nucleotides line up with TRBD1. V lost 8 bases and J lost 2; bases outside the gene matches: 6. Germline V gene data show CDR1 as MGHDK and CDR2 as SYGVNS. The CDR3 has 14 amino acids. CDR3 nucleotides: TGTGCCAGCCAGGGGGACACGGCCTACAATGAGCAGTTCTTC. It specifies CASQGDTAYNEQFF. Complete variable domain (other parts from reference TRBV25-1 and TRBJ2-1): EADIYQTPRYLVIGTGKKITLECSQTMGHDKMYWYQQDPGMELHLIHYSYGVNSTEKGDLSSESTVSRIRTEHFPLTLESARPSHTSQYLCASQGDTAYNEQFFGPGTRLTVL.

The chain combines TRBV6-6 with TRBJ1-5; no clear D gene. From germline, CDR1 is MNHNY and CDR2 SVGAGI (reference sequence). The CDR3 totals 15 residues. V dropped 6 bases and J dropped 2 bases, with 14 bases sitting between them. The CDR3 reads CASSLLGAGNQPQHF. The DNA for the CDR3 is TGTGCCAGCAGCCTATTGGGTGCGGGCAATCAGCCCCAGCATTTT.

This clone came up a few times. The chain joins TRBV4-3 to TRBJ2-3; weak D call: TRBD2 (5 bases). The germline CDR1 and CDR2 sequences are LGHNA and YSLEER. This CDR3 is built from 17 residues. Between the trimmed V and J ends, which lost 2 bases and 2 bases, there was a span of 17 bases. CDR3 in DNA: TGCGCCAGCAGCCAACAGATTGGTGGGAGATCCACAGATACGCAGTATTTT. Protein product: CASSQQIGGRSTDTQYF.

CDR3 nucleotides: TGCGCCAGCAGCTATGGGACTAGCGGGAGATCTTATGAGCAGTTCTTC. Translation: CASSYGTSGRSYEQFF. The gene calls are TRBV5-1 and TRBJ2-1; the match to TRBD2 covers 14 bases. This CDR3 is 16 amino acids long. Germline V lookup: CDR1 SGHRS, CDR2 YFSETQ. Trimming took 3 bases from V and 8 from J; bases not matched to a gene: 7.

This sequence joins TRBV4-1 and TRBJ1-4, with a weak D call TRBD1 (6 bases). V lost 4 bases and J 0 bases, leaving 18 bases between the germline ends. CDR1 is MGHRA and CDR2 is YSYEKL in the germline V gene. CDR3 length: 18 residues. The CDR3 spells CASSPRRGEGATNEKLFF. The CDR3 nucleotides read TGCGCCAGCAGCCCACGCCGTGGAGAGGGGGCAACTAATGAAAAACTGTTTTTT.

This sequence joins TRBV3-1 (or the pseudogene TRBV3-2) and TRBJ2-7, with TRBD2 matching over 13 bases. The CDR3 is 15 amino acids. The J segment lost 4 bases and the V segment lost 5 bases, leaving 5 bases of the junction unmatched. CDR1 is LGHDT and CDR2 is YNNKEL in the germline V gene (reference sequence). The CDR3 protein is CASSSGLAGLYEQYF. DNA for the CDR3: TGTGCCAGCAGCTCGGGACTAGCGGGATTATACGAGCAGTACTTC.